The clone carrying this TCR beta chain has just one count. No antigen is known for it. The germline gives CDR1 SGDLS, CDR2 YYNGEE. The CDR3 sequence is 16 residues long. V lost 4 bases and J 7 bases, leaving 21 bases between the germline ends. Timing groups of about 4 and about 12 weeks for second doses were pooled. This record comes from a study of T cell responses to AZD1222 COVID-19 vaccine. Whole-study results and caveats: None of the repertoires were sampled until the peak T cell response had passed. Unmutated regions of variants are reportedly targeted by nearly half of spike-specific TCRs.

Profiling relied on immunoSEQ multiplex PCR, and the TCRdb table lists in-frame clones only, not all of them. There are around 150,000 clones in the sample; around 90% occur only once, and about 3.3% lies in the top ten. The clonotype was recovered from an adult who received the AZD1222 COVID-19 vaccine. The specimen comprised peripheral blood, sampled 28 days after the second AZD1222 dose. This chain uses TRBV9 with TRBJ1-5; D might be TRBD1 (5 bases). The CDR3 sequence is CASSPSTGRDGQPQHF. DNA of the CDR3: TGTGCCAGCAGCCCATCGACCGGTCGGGACGGGCAGCCCCAGCATTTT.